A selection of T cell receptor beta chains follows, all from one sample in a study of control samples from healthy donors and cancer patients. Assay: immunoSEQ multiplex PCR; the TCRdb copy retains only in-frame clones and omits some. This table holds approximately 49,000 clones, around 86% found once. What was sequenced was PBMCs. The receptors here all came from a woman between 50 and 59 years old with lung cancer. Each CDR3 is given with its conserved first and last residue. Fields, in order: V gene, clone size, J gene, D gene, CDR3 DNA, CDR3 protein. A D gene is named only where the DNA matches it firmly. Size is omitted from some rows. Given values are once, few, many or a class for expanded clones.

TRBV10-1	-	TRBJ2-5	TRBD2	TGCGCCAGCAGTGAGTCGACTAGCGAAGAGACCCAGTACTTC	CASSESTSEETQYF
TRBV12-3/TRBV12-4	-	TRBJ2-5	-	TGTGCCAGCAGTTTGGTAGTGAAAGAGACCCAGTACTTC	CASSLVVKETQYF
TRBV4-3	-	TRBJ1-1	-	TGCGCCAGCAGCCAAAACATGGACACTGAAGCTTTCTTT	CASSQNMDTEAFF
TRBV5-1	-	TRBJ1-1	-	TGCGCCAGCAGCTTTGACAGTCACACTGAAGCTTTCTTT	CASSFDSHTEAFF
TRBV27	-	TRBJ2-7	TRBD1	TGTGCCAGCAGTCTCGGGACAGGAAGCTCCTACGAGCAGTACTTC	CASSLGTGSSYEQYF
TRBV5-6	-	TRBJ1-2	-	TGTGCCAGCAGCTTGGGCCAGGGGAGCTATGGCTACACCTTC	CASSLGQGSYGYTF
TRBV11-1	once	TRBJ2-5	-	TGTGCCAGCAGGCAGGCCGCAGGGCCCCAAGAGACCCAGTACTTC	CASRQAAGPQETQYF
TRBV28	-	TRBJ1-2	TRBD1	TGTGCCAGCAGTGGGGACAGGGGGCTGGGCACCTTC	CASSGDRGLGTF
TRBV18	few	TRBJ2-3	-	TGTGCCAGCTTAAGGTCACTCACAGATACGCAGTATTTT	CASLRSLTDTQYF
TRBV18	-	TRBJ1-2	TRBD1	TGTGCCAGCTCACAGGACCACATCCCGACAGGGGCTGGCTATGGCTACACCTTC	CASSQDHIPTGAGYGYTF
TRBV7-8	-	TRBJ1-5	TRBD1	TGTGCCAGCAGCCTGACAGGGGGTGGCAATCAGCCCCAGCATTTT	CASSLTGGGNQPQHF
TRBV7-3	-	TRBJ2-1	TRBD2	TGTGCCAGTTCTAGCGGGGGATTCGGTAATGAGCAGTTCTTC	CASSSGGFGNEQFF
TRBV5-4	-	TRBJ1-5	-	TGTGCCAGCAGCTTTAGCCCGAATCAGCCCCAGCATTTT	CASSFSPNQPQHF
TRBV29-1	-	TRBJ2-3	TRBD2	TGCAGCGTCGGTAATCTAGCGGGGAGCACAGATACGCAGTATTTT	CSVGNLAGSTDTQYF
TRBV20-1	-	TRBJ1-1	-	TGCAGTGCTAGTGGTTACACTGAAGCTTTCTTT	CSASGYTEAFF
TRBV27	-	TRBJ1-1	-	TGTGCCAGCAACGGGGTCGGGAACACTGAAGCTTTCTTT	CASNGVGNTEAFF
TRBV3-1/TRBV3-2	-	TRBJ1-1	-	TGTGCCAGCAGCCAAGATTATAAAGCTTTCTTT	CASSQDYKAFF
TRBV15	-	TRBJ2-7	-	TGTGCCACCAGCAGAGATTACAGCTACGAGCAGTACTTC	CATSRDYSYEQYF
TRBV7-2	-	TRBJ1-2	TRBD1	TGTGCCAGCAGCGACAGGGGAGGGTTTTATGGCTACACCTTC	CASSDRGGFYGYTF
TRBV6-5	-	TRBJ2-1	-	TGTGCCAGCAGCAACAGGGGGGGAGACAATGAGCAGTTCTTC	CASSNRGGDNEQFF
TRBV7-6	-	TRBJ2-5	TRBD1	TGTGCCAGCAGCTCCCTAATTACAGGGGTAGGGGAGACCCAGTACTTC	CASSSLITGVGETQYF
TRBV19	-	TRBJ1-6	TRBD1	TGTGCCAGTAGCGTTACGGACAGGGGGCGTAATTCACCCCTCCACTTT	CASSVTDRGRNSPLHF
TRBV12-3/TRBV12-4	-	TRBJ2-5	-	TGTGCCAGCAGGCCACAGGAAGTGGAGACCCAGTACTTC	CASRPQEVETQYF
TRBV12-3/TRBV12-4	-	TRBJ1-1	-	TGTGCCAGCAGAAACAATGAAGCTTTCTTT	CASRNNEAFF
TRBV14	-	TRBJ1-1	-	TGTGCCAACAGCCAGACAGTTTTGAACACTGAAGCTTTCTTT	CANSQTVLNTEAFF
TRBV11-2	-	TRBJ2-7	TRBD1	TGTGCCAGCAGCTCAAGCTCTGGACAGGTCTCGTACGAGCAGTACTTC	CASSSSSGQVSYEQYF
TRBV11-2	-	TRBJ1-1	-	TGTGCCAGCAGCTTAGATCGGGACGGTGAAGCTTTCTTT	CASSLDRDGEAFF
TRBV7-2	-	TRBJ1-1	TRBD1	TGTGCCAGCAGCTCGGACAGGGGATTGAAGACTGAAGCTTTCTTT	CASSSDRGLKTEAFF
TRBV5-1	-	TRBJ1-2	-	TGCGCCAGCAGTCAGGACATCTATGGCTACACCTTC	CASSQDIYGYTF
TRBV13	-	TRBJ1-3	-	TGTGCCAGCAGCTTAGGACGGCTCTCTGGAAACACCATATATTTT	CASSLGRLSGNTIYF
TRBV19	-	TRBJ2-1	TRBD2	TGTGCCAGTAGTATAGGGAGGGGAGGGTACAATGAGCAGTTCTTC	CASSIGRGGYNEQFF
TRBV5-8	few	TRBJ1-3	-	TGTGCCAGCAGCTTTCCACAATCTGGAAACACCATATATTTT	CASSFPQSGNTIYF
TRBV4-3	-	TRBJ2-5	-	TGCGCCAGCAGCCTTACAACGGCCCCTCAAGAGACCCAGTACTTC	CASSLTTAPQETQYF
TRBV5-6	few	TRBJ1-1	-	TGTGCCAGCAGCTTCGGTAAGGGCCATGGCACTGAAGCTTTCTTT	CASSFGKGHGTEAFF
TRBV7-2	few	TRBJ1-2	-	TGTGCCAGCAGCTTAGGAATAGGTCTCGGGGGAGCTAACTATGGCTACACCTTC	CASSLGIGLGGANYGYTF
TRBV9	-	TRBJ2-7	TRBD1	TGTGCCAGCAGCGTGACCGACAGGGGCTACGAGCAGTACTTC	CASSVTDRGYEQYF
TRBV25-1	-	TRBJ2-1	-	TGTGCCAGCAGTGAATGGGCGGAATACAATGAGCAGTTCTTC	CASSEWAEYNEQFF
TRBV10-3	-	TRBJ2-3	-	TGTGCCATCAAGGAGGGAATTAGCACAGATACGCAGTATTTT	CAIKEGISTDTQYF
TRBV29-1	-	TRBJ2-3	TRBD1	TGCAGCGCTCGGACAGGGGAAGATACGCAGTATTTT	CSARTGEDTQYF
TRBV6-1	-	TRBJ2-7	-	TGTGCCAGCAGTGAAGCGGGAACCCTCTACGAGCAGTACTTC	CASSEAGTLYEQYF
TRBV3-1/TRBV3-2	-	TRBJ1-1	-	TGTGCCAGCAGCCAGACCTTCCTCGGGGGCACTGAAGCTTTCTTT	CASSQTFLGGTEAFF
TRBV28	-	TRBJ1-2	TRBD1	TGTGCCAGCAGGCGTACGGGACAGGGTTATGGCTACACCTTC	CASRRTGQGYGYTF
TRBV28	-	TRBJ2-2	TRBD1	TGTGCCAGCAGTACGCACCGGACAGGGGTAGACGGGGAGCTGTTTTTT	CASSTHRTGVDGELFF
TRBV6-1	-	TRBJ2-2	-	TGTGCCAGCAGTGAAGGAAGGGAGGAAACCGGGGAGCTGTTTTTT	CASSEGREETGELFF
TRBV6-5	-	TRBJ2-7	TRBD1	TGTGCCAGCAGCCGGGACAGGAACTACGAGCAGTACTTC	CASSRDRNYEQYF
TRBV12-5	-	TRBJ1-4	-	TGTGCTAGTGGTTTGGCCATACAAATAAGACGGACTGAAAAACTGTTTTTT	CASGLAIQIRRTEKLFF